These T cell receptor beta chains were read from a single sample in a study of human T cells and chemical hapten exposure. One entry per CDR3 protein results from TCRdb running MiXCR on the RACE reads. The data contain about 92,000 distinct CDR3 sequences, approximately 9.9% of them singletons. The sample was whole blood, taken in connection with sensitization to the hapten diphenylcyclopropenone (DPC). The receptors were sampled from a woman aged 40-49 years with alopecia areata. Some clones in this sample may be carry-over from other donors' samples. Both conserved end residues are part of each CDR3. Each record gives: clone size, V gene, J gene, D gene, CDR3 protein, CDR3 DNA. D genes are given only for firm matches. A clone size is listed for some rows: how often the clone was seen (once, few, many), or a class if it is expanded.

many	TRBV29-1	TRBJ2-7	-	CSALRGVEQYF	TGCAGTGCCTTACGAGGGGTCGAGCAGTACTTC
many	TRBV6-2/TRBV6-3	TRBJ1-1	-	CASRRSHLNTEAFF	TGTGCCAGCAGACGGTCTCACCTGAACACTGAAGCTTTCTTT
few	TRBV24-1	TRBJ2-1	-	CATSDGSSYNEQFF	TGTGCCACATCGGACGGGAGCTCCTACAATGAGCAGTTCTTC
few	TRBV12-3/TRBV12-4	TRBJ1-5	-	CASSSQTGQYQPQHF	TGTGCCAGCAGCTCCCAGACAGGCCAGTATCAGCCCCAGCATTTT
many	TRBV28	TRBJ1-4	-	CASSPEREKLFF	TGTGCCAGCAGCCCCGAGCGTGAAAAACTGTTTTTT
-	TRBV4-2	TRBJ1-2	TRBD1	CASSPLKRQGSSYTF	TGTGCCAGCAGCCCTTTAAAGAGACAGGGCTCAAGCTACACCTTC
many	TRBV2	TRBJ1-2	-	CARGERMNYGYTF	TGTGCCAGGGGGGAAAGGATGAACTATGGCTACACCTTC
few	TRBV6-6	TRBJ2-3	TRBD2	CASSPWTSGGTSTDTQYF	TGTGCCAGCAGTCCCTGGACTAGCGGGGGGACTAGCACAGATACGCAGTATTTT
-	TRBV6-5	TRBJ1-2	-	CASSYSGQGYGYTF	TGTGCCAGCAGTTACTCGGGCCAGGGCTATGGCTACACCTTC
many	TRBV4-3	TRBJ2-7	TRBD1	CASSQGAGTGSHEQYF	TGCGCCAGCAGCCAAGGGGCCGGGACAGGGAGTCACGAGCAGTACTTC
-	TRBV11-3	TRBJ2-3	-	CASSLEGRRTDTQYF	TGTGCCAGCAGCTTAGAGGGCAGACGCACAGATACGCAGTATTTT
few	TRBV2	TRBJ1-2	-	CASPSGYGYTF	TGTGCCAGTCCATCAGGCTATGGCTACACCTTC
few	TRBV10-3	TRBJ1-1	-	CAIRDSTEAFF	TGTGCCATCAGGGATAGCACTGAAGCTTTCTTT
few	TRBV28	TRBJ2-7	-	CASSRDTVSYEQYF	TGTGCCAGCAGCCGGGACACCGTCTCCTACGAGCAGTACTTC
many	TRBV20-1	TRBJ1-1	-	CSAIRQNTEAFF	TGCAGTGCTATTCGCCAGAACACTGAAGCTTTCTTT
many	TRBV4-2	TRBJ2-1	-	CASSQPGPGAYNEQFF	TGTGCCAGCAGCCAACCGGGACCAGGGGCCTACAATGAGCAGTTCTTC
many	TRBV11-2	TRBJ1-5	-	CASSLDRGQGQPQHF	TGTGCCAGCAGCTTAGATCGAGGCCAAGGGCAGCCCCAGCATTTT
many	TRBV28	TRBJ2-6	-	CASSVLRVSGANVLTF	TGTGCCAGCAGTGTACTAAGGGTATCTGGGGCCAACGTCCTGACTTTC
many	TRBV29-1	TRBJ2-4	-	CSVETTANIQYF	TGCAGCGTTGAAACAACAGCAAACATTCAGTACTTC
many	TRBV28	TRBJ2-3	TRBD2	CATRTSGRDTQYF	TGTGCCACCCGGACTAGCGGACGGGATACGCAGTATTTT
few	TRBV30	TRBJ2-3	TRBD1	CAWSLGQGGNTQYF	TGTGCCTGGAGTCTGGGACAGGGAGGTAATACGCAGTATTTT